This is a list of T cell receptor beta chains from one sample in a study of PD-1 blockade in mismatch repair-deficient tumors. The data were produced by immunoSEQ multiplex PCR, yet TCRdb's version contains in-frame clones alone and is incomplete. In the table there are about 68,000 clones, approximately 82% of which are singletons. The sample was peripheral blood, taken 2 weeks after starting pembrolizumab. The source of these receptors is an adult with mismatch repair-deficient cancer. CDR3s include the opening cysteine and the closing phenylalanine or tryptophan.

v_call: TRBV7-3; j_call: TRBJ2-7; cdr3_aa: CASSLQATGEQYF
v_call: TRBV30; j_call: TRBJ1-2; cdr3_aa: CAWSSGGYTF
v_call: TRBV18; j_call: TRBJ2-2; cdr3_aa: CASSPAGAAGTGELFF
v_call: TRBV9; j_call: TRBJ2-3; cdr3_aa: CASGSSTDTQYF
v_call: TRBV18; j_call: TRBJ1-5; cdr3_aa: CASSPGQNQPQHF
v_call: TRBV27; j_call: TRBJ1-2; cdr3_aa: CASSLSIGAWGQTYGYTF
v_call: TRBV7-8; j_call: TRBJ1-5; cdr3_aa: CASSLAQSNQPQHF
v_call: TRBV27; j_call: TRBJ2-1; cdr3_aa: CASSSGADEQFF
v_call: TRBV2; j_call: TRBJ2-7; cdr3_aa: CASSILEGMNEQYF
v_call: TRBV5-4; j_call: TRBJ2-3; cdr3_aa: CASSSLAGSTDTQYF
v_call: TRBV28; j_call: TRBJ1-2; cdr3_aa: CTSIEQGVEFVYGYTF
v_call: TRBV2; j_call: TRBJ2-7; cdr3_aa: CASTTGDVYEQYF
v_call: TRBV28; j_call: TRBJ1-2; cdr3_aa: CASRDRGGGWVYGYTF
v_call: TRBV4-2; j_call: TRBJ1-4; cdr3_aa: CASSQDRSNEKLFF
v_call: TRBV18; j_call: TRBJ1-1; cdr3_aa: CASSPRKDTEAFF
v_call: TRBV6-5; j_call: TRBJ1-2; cdr3_aa: CASSFLAGGYTF
v_call: TRBV6-5; j_call: TRBJ2-7; cdr3_aa: CASSYGQAGYEQYF
v_call: TRBV6-1; j_call: TRBJ1-4; cdr3_aa: CAVREGGNEKLFF
v_call: TRBV28; j_call: TRBJ2-5; cdr3_aa: CASSSLGGRWETQYF
v_call: TRBV7-2; j_call: TRBJ1-4; cdr3_aa: CASSLVGGTALGKLFF
v_call: TRBV29-1; j_call: TRBJ2-5; cdr3_aa: CSVDYQETQYF
v_call: TRBV19; j_call: TRBJ1-2; cdr3_aa: CASSINRDGPVNGYTF
v_call: TRBV6-1; j_call: TRBJ2-7; cdr3_aa: CASNGQSRSSYEQYF
v_call: TRBV7-6; j_call: TRBJ2-1; cdr3_aa: CASSLFSNEQFF
v_call: TRBV5-4; j_call: TRBJ2-3; cdr3_aa: CASSLVGEADTQYF
v_call: TRBV7-9; j_call: TRBJ2-5; cdr3_aa: CAILSGSQETQYF
v_call: TRBV4-1; j_call: TRBJ2-5; cdr3_aa: CASSQDQNQETQYF
v_call: TRBV25-1; j_call: TRBJ2-2; cdr3_aa: CASSAAGTSGYTGELFF
v_call: TRBV7-6; j_call: TRBJ2-5; cdr3_aa: CASSSTMGRVETQYF
v_call: TRBV5-5; j_call: TRBJ2-7; cdr3_aa: CASSPQTSYEQYF
v_call: TRBV11-3; j_call: TRBJ2-2; cdr3_aa: CASSPSGSNTGELFF
v_call: TRBV11-1; j_call: TRBJ2-5; cdr3_aa: CASSLDSGTVETQYF
v_call: TRBV9; j_call: TRBJ2-1; cdr3_aa: CASSGTIDEQFF
v_call: TRBV15; j_call: TRBJ2-1; cdr3_aa: CATSSVPGPRPFNEQFF
v_call: TRBV19; j_call: TRBJ1-1; cdr3_aa: CASSIGRNTEAFF
v_call: TRBV7-2; j_call: TRBJ2-1; cdr3_aa: CASSPQSGRAANEQFF
v_call: TRBV19; j_call: TRBJ1-5; cdr3_aa: CASSRQGQGVRQPQHF
v_call: TRBV5-6; j_call: TRBJ1-4; cdr3_aa: CASSFGQGTEKLFF
v_call: TRBV5-4; j_call: TRBJ2-7; cdr3_aa: CASGLDPPPNIDEQYF
v_call: TRBV5-5; j_call: TRBJ2-5; cdr3_aa: CASRNPGVETQYF
v_call: TRBV7-2; j_call: TRBJ2-7; cdr3_aa: CASSLEDEQYF
v_call: TRBV30; j_call: TRBJ2-5; cdr3_aa: CAWSGADTKTQYF
v_call: TRBV18; j_call: TRBJ2-4; cdr3_aa: CASSPGGQTKNIQYF
v_call: TRBV5-4; j_call: TRBJ1-3; cdr3_aa: CASSTDFSSGNTIYF
v_call: TRBV10-3; j_call: TRBJ1-1; cdr3_aa: CAIRLTANTEAFF
v_call: TRBV9; j_call: TRBJ2-1; cdr3_aa: CASSVEGTSRYEQFF
v_call: TRBV30; j_call: TRBJ2-7; cdr3_aa: CAWSVTDYEQYF
v_call: TRBV11-3; j_call: TRBJ1-2; cdr3_aa: CASSLGPGGQDYGYTF
v_call: TRBV11-3; j_call: TRBJ2-5; cdr3_aa: CASSPRRGKETQYF
v_call: TRBV5-6; j_call: TRBJ1-3; cdr3_aa: CASSFRALATGNTIYF
v_call: TRBV6-4; j_call: TRBJ2-3; cdr3_aa: CASSREMGKDTQYF
v_call: TRBV5-4; j_call: TRBJ2-2; cdr3_aa: CASSQREGSGELFF
v_call: TRBV18; j_call: TRBJ1-2; cdr3_aa: CASSSAGITWTNYGYTF
v_call: TRBV27; j_call: TRBJ2-7; cdr3_aa: CASSLSLGYEQYF